This T cell receptor (beta chain) was captured in a study of identical twins. Each CDR3 protein is one row after TCRdb ran MiXCR on the 5' RACE reads. Of hundreds of thousands of distinct CDR3 sequences in the sample, roughly 6% were seen once. Trimming took off 4 bases at V and 0 bases at J, with 7 bases between the two ends. In germline, CDR1 is SGHTA, CDR2 FQGNSA. CDR3 length: 14 residues. Notes on the study in general: Models underestimated how often monozygotic twins shared out-of-frame TCR alpha. The authors noted that invariant MAIT and iNKT cells could partly confound zero-insertion analyses. With abundant cord blood beta clonotypes, insertions were fewer; memory repertoires showed no such pattern. The study drew conclusions from cross-sectional statistical analysis, not from following the same donors.

A few counts support this clonotype. Its antigen remains unknown. The chain couples TRBV7-2 to TRBJ2-1; D unresolved. Sequencing was done on a sample of naive T cells sorted from blood. The clonotype was recovered from a man in his late teens or twenties in good health. For the CDR3, the DNA is TGTGCCAGCAGCTCCCGAAACTCCTACAATGAGCAGTTCTTC. It codes for CASSSRNSYNEQFF.